Below are 17 T cell receptor beta chains sequenced from a single sample in a study of T cell responses to AZD1222 COVID-19 vaccine. Profiled with immunoSEQ multiplex PCR; TCRdb holds only in-frame clones, not every one. The data hold 150,000 or so clones, with over 85% observed a single time. The specimen was peripheral blood, collected on day 0 of AZD1222 vaccination. The receptors come from an adult in good health.

This clone was recorded only once. The chain has TRBV25-1 and TRBJ1-4; D gene ambiguous. V was pared by 0 bases and J by 1 base, with 6 bases between. Germline CDR1 and CDR2: MGHDK and SYGVNS. CDR3 size: 15 residues. The CDR3, as DNA: TGTGCCAGCAGTGAATATGGATTAACTAATGAAAAACTGTTTTTT. The encoded protein is CASSEYGLTNEKLFF.

This clone was recorded only once. In DNA, the CDR3 is TGTGCCAGCAGCTTTAGGCAGGGGGTTCCCCCCAATCAGCCCCAGCATTTT. This encodes CASSFRQGVPPNQPQHF. V and J are TRBV5-5 and TRBJ1-5; 7 bases are shared with TRBD1. Germline V lookup: CDR1 SGHKS, CDR2 YYEKEE (reference sequence). This CDR3 spans 17 amino acids. Trimming removed 2 bases from V and 3 bases from J; junction bases left unmatched: 11.

CDR3 sequence (DNA): TGTGCCAGCAGCTTGCAACAGGGGGCAAACACCATATATTTT. It yields the protein CASSLQQGANTIYF. V is TRBV5-4 and J is TRBJ1-3; 9 bases line up with TRBD1. The V gene's germline CDR1 is SGHNT and CDR2 YYREEE (reference sequence). The CDR3 contains 14 residues. The V and J ends lost 1 base and 6 bases, in that order; junction bases with no gene match: 2. Full variable domain (outside the CDR3, taken from reference TRBV5-4 and TRBJ1-3): ETGVTQSPTHLIKTRGQQVTLRCSSQSGHNTVSWYQQALGQGPQFIFQYYREEENGRGNFPPRFSGLQFPNYSSELNVNALELDDSALYLCASSLQQGANTIYFGEGSWLTVV.

Details on this clone: One end of the junction is discordant with germline, which a read error may explain. The gene calls are TRBV6-2 or TRBV6-3 and TRBJ1-2; D unresolved. The CDR3 is made up of 12 amino acids. Germline V gives CDR1 MNHEY, CDR2 SVGEGT. The CDR3 here is CASSHSGYGYTF. The CDR3 nucleotides are TGTGCCAGCAGTCACTCGGGATATGGCTACACCTTC.

The rearrangement joins TRBV27 to TRBJ1-1; possibly TRBD1 for D (6 bases). This CDR3 has 13 amino acids. Trimming took 6 bases from V and 5 from J, leaving 13 bases between them. Germline loops: CDR1 MNHEY, CDR2 SMNVEV (reference sequence). In DNA form, the CDR3 reads TGTGCCAGCAGCCCTTGGACAGCTACTGAAGCTTTCTTT. Translated: CASSPWTATEAFF.

This chain joins TRBV5-1 and TRBJ1-2; possibly TRBD1 for D (6 bases). The CDR3 length is 18 residues. The V and J ends lost 2 bases and 2 bases respectively, with 22 bases between them. In germline, CDR1 is SGHRS, CDR2 YFSETQ. The DNA for the CDR3 is TGCGCCAGCAGCTTCCATCCCCCGGGACAACTTACCAACTATGGCTACACCTTC. Protein: CASSFHPPGQLTNYGYTF.

This sequence joins TRBV20-1 and TRBJ1-2; a possible D gene is TRBD1 (5 bases). CDR3 size: 11 residues. The V end was cut by 7 bases, the J end by 7 bases, with 13 bases between. CDR1 DFQATT and CDR2 SNEGSKA come from the germline V gene (reference sequence). This CDR3 reads CSGGERGGYTF. The CDR3 DNA sequence: TGCAGTGGGGGGGAACGAGGTGGCTACACCTTC.

The CDR3, as DNA: TGTGCCAGCAGCTTATGGACTTCCCCCTACAATGAGCAGTTCTTC. Its translation is CASSLWTSPYNEQFF. V usage is TRBV7-2 and J usage is TRBJ2-1; perhaps TRBD2 as D (5 bases). CDR1 SGHTA and CDR2 FQGNSA come from the germline V gene. The CDR3 runs 15 residues. Trimming stripped 2 bases from V and 2 bases from J, with 10 bases between.

The chain carries TRBV12-3 or TRBV12-4 and TRBJ1-1; D uncertain. Trimming left V 2 bases short and J 3 bases short, with 7 bases between. CDR3 length: 13 residues. CDR3 amino acids: CASSLKADTEAFF. DNA of the CDR3: TGTGCCAGCAGTTTAAAGGCGGACACTGAAGCTTTCTTT.

CDR3 in amino acids: CASSPRRDSYEQYF. In nucleotides, the CDR3 is TGTGCCAGCAGCCCGAGGCGGGACAGCTACGAGCAGTACTTC. The rearrangement joins TRBV28 to TRBJ2-7; D is possibly TRBD1 (7 bases). V was clipped by 6 bases and J by 3 bases, with 15 bases between them. The CDR3 is made up of 14 amino acids. Germline lookup yields CDR1 MDHEN and CDR2 SYDVKM.

V gene TRBV11-3 combines with J gene TRBJ2-1; possible D gene TRBD2, 6 bases. Trimming cost V 1 base and J 5 bases, with 18 bases left between them. This CDR3 spans 17 amino acids. Germline V lookup: CDR1 SGHNT, CDR2 YENEEA. CDR3 nucleotide sequence: TGTGCCAGCAGCTTAGGCCCTTTTGGGACTGGAAACAATGAGCAGTTCTTC. Its translation: CASSLGPFGTGNNEQFF.

The chain recombines TRBV6-6 with TRBJ2-7; D remains unclear. This CDR3 contains 13 residues. The ends were cut back, 10 bases at V and 4 bases at J, with 17 bases in the middle. CDR1 and CDR2 (germline): MNHNY, SVGAGI (reference sequence). CDR3 sequence (DNA): TGTGCCACCCGGAGATTGTTGGGATACGAGCAGTACTTC. It encodes CATRRLLGYEQYF.

The V call is TRBV24-1, the J call TRBJ2-3, with 13 bases that match TRBD2. The CDR3 sequence is 16 residues long. The germline V gene encodes CDR1 KGHDR and CDR2 SFDVKD. The junction had 0 bases not matched to a gene; V was cut back by 0 bases and J by 4 bases. The CDR3 loop is CATSDLGLAGADTQYF. The CDR3 DNA reads TGTGCCACCAGTGATTTGGGACTAGCGGGAGCAGATACGCAGTATTTT.

This clone was picked up one time. This chain joins TRBV27 and TRBJ1-5; D not certain. Looked up from germline, CDR1 is MNHEY and CDR2 is SMNVEV (reference sequence). Trimming shortened V by 0 bases and J by 5 bases, and 14 bases separated the two germline ends. CDR3 length: 16 residues. The CDR3 DNA reads as TGTGCCAGCAGTTTATCAAGGGCCCCCGGCGATCAGCCCCAGCATTTT. It is translated as CASSLSRAPGDQPQHF.

The V call is TRBV19, the J call TRBJ2-7, with D possibly being TRBD2 (5 bases). Germline CDR1 and CDR2: LNHDA and SQIVND (reference sequence). The CDR3 has 14 amino acids. The germline V and J ends were trimmed by 5 bases and 0 bases, with 11 bases remaining between them. CDR3: CASSGGSLSYEQYF. CDR3 nucleotides: TGTGCCAGTAGTGGAGGCAGCCTCTCCTACGAGCAGTACTTC.

The V gene is TRBV5-5, the J gene TRBJ2-1, with a tentative D call TRBD2 (6 bases). The CDR3 length is 15 residues. Germline V gene lookup returns CDR1 SGHKS and CDR2 YYEKEE (reference sequence). V lost 0 bases to trimming and J lost 4 bases, with 11 bases between them. The CDR3, as DNA: TGTGCCAGCAGCTTGGGTGGGACTGGATACAATGAGCAGTTCTTC. It specifies CASSLGGTGYNEQFF.

The genes are TRBV11-2 and TRBJ2-6; 10 bases are a match to TRBD2. Germline V CDR1 and CDR2: SGHAT, FQNNGV. This CDR3 contains 17 residues. V shed 5 bases, J shed 0 bases, and the junction held 4 bases outside the gene matches. Here the CDR3 reads CASSRVAGGSGANVLTF. The CDR3 DNA reads TGTGCCAGCAGCAGAGTAGCGGGAGGCTCTGGGGCCAACGTCCTGACTTTC. The entire variable domain, with the rest obtained from reference TRBV11-2 and TRBJ2-6, is as follows: EAGVAQSPRYKIIEKRQSVAFWCNPISGHATLYWYQQILGQGPKLLIQFQNNGVVDDSQLPKDRFSAERLKGVDSTLKIQPAKLEDSAVYLCASSRVAGGSGANVLTFGAGSRLTVL.